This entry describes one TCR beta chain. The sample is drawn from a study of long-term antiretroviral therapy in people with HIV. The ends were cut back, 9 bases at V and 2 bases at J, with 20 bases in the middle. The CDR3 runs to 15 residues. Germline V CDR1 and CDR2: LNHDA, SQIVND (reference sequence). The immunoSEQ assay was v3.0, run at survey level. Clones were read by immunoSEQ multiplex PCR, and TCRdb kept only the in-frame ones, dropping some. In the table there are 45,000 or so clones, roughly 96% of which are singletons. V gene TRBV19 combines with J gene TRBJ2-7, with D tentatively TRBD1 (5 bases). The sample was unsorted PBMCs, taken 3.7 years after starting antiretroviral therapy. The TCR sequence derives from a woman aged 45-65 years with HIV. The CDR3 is CASRKGPGLPYEQYF. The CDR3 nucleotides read TGTGCCAGCCGCAAGGGGCCAGGGCTACCCTACGAGCAGTACTTC.